The 17 T cell receptor beta chains given below trace back to one sample, sequenced in a study of early T cells in non-severe SARS-CoV-2 infection. MiXCR was run by TCRdb on the 5' RACE reads, yielding one entry per CDR3 protein. The sample shows about 44,000 distinct CDR3 sequences, about 25% of them seen only once. Here the sequenced sample was whole blood, taken at baseline. The receptors were gathered from an adult who was a healthcare worker with PCR-confirmed SARS-CoV-2 infection or an uninfected control (not recorded which).

The chain is built from TRBV6-1 and TRBJ2-3, with 9 positions matching TRBD2. V was clipped by 1 base and J by 2 bases; unmatched bases: 4. The germline gives CDR1 MNHNS, CDR2 SASEGT. This CDR3 comprises 16 residues. This CDR3 is CASSEVAGEPTDTQYF. CDR3 nucleotides: TGTGCCAGCAGTGAAGTAGCGGGGGAGCCCACAGATACGCAGTATTTT.

The J gene is TRBJ1-2, the V gene TRBV20-1; D is unclear. The CDR3 runs to 13 residues. Per the germline V gene, CDR1 is DFQATT and CDR2 is SNEGSKA (reference sequence). Trimming cost V 0 bases and J 1 base, with 6 bases left between them. CDR3: CSAREVDNYGYTF. Here the CDR3 DNA reads TGCAGTGCTAGAGAGGTGGATAACTATGGCTACACCTTC.

The V gene is TRBV19, the J gene TRBJ1-2; TRBD1 agrees at 7 bases. V lost 5 bases to trimming and J lost 4 bases; unmatched junction nucleotides: 7. The germline V gene encodes CDR1 LNHDA and CDR2 SQIVND (reference sequence). CDR3 length equals 14 residues. The CDR3 sequence: CASSYRGNGYGYTF. The CDR3 DNA reads as TGTGCCAGTAGTTACAGGGGAAACGGCTATGGCTACACCTTC.

The chain employs TRBV29-1 and TRBJ2-3; D is unclear. Germline CDR1 reads SQVTM; CDR2 reads ANQGSEA. This CDR3 has 12 residues. V was pared by 7 bases and J by 0 bases, with 8 bases between. The CDR3 protein is CSDSTSTDTQYF. The CDR3 DNA reads as TGCAGCGATTCGACTAGCACAGATACGCAGTATTTT.

The gene calls are TRBV9 and TRBJ1-1; D perhaps matches TRBD1 (6 bases). Between the trimmed V and J ends, which lost 1 base and 3 bases, there was a span of 13 bases. Germline CDR1 reads SGDLS; CDR2 reads YYNGEE. The CDR3 has 15 amino acids. The chain's CDR3 is CASSVTGLPDTEAFF. CDR3 coding DNA: TGTGCCAGCAGCGTAACAGGGCTCCCGGACACTGAAGCTTTCTTT.

This clonotype is classed as medium-sized. This chain uses TRBV12-3 or TRBV12-4 with TRBJ2-5, with 13 bases aligning to TRBD2. With V trimmed by 5 bases and J by 5 bases, 11 bases remained unmatched. The CDR3 consists of 17 residues. CDR3 sequence: CASSPDSGTSGTETQYF. DNA of the CDR3: TGTGCCAGCAGTCCCGACAGTGGGACTAGCGGGACTGAGACCCAGTACTTC.

This clonotype was counted between two and nine times. The rearrangement links TRBV29-1 to TRBJ2-1; TRBD1 matches at 8 bases. Germline CDR1 is SQVTM and CDR2 is ANQGSEA. There are 16 residues in the CDR3. V lost 0 bases and J lost 3; bases outside the gene matches: 7. The CDR3: CSVEESGQGVYNEQFF. The CDR3 nucleotides read TGCAGCGTTGAAGAGTCAGGACAGGGAGTCTACAATGAGCAGTTCTTC.

The rearrangement uses TRBV20-1 and TRBJ1-1, with D tentatively TRBD1 (6 bases). The V gene's germline CDR1 is DFQATT and CDR2 SNEGSKA (reference sequence). The CDR3 is 15 residues long. Trimming cost V 1 base and J 1 base, with 13 bases left between them. The CDR3 DNA reads TGCAGTGCTAGAGGCACAGGGTTTACGAACACTGAAGCTTTCTTT. This translates into CSARGTGFTNTEAFF.

This clonotype has a handful of counts. This chain joins TRBV5-6 and TRBJ1-2; tentatively, D is TRBD1 (6 bases). CDR3 length equals 13 residues. V was shortened by 1 base and J by 6 bases, with 10 bases between the two germline ends. Germline lookup yields CDR1 SGHDT and CDR2 YYEEEE. CDR3 loop: CASSLTGSDGYTF. In DNA form, the CDR3 reads TGTGCCAGCAGCTTGACAGGGTCGGATGGCTACACCTTC.

V is TRBV12-3 or TRBV12-4 and J is TRBJ2-2; D is unresolved. V was clipped by 3 bases and J by 1 base, with 6 bases between them. The CDR3 runs to 14 residues. This CDR3 reads CASSLGQNTGELFF. Here the CDR3 DNA reads TGTGCCAGCAGTTTGGGTCAGAACACCGGGGAGCTGTTTTTT.

This chain uses TRBV5-5 with TRBJ1-1; possible D gene TRBD1, 6 bases. The CDR3 runs 14 residues. CDR1 SGHKS and CDR2 YYEKEE come from the germline V gene (reference sequence). Trimming pared 4 bases from V and 0 bases from J, leaving 10 bases between. The chain's CDR3 is CASSRTAMNTEAFF. The CDR3 coding sequence is TGTGCCAGCAGCCGGACAGCTATGAACACTGAAGCTTTCTTT.

This rearrangement joins TRBV7-9 to TRBJ2-1; 10 positions agree with TRBD1. V shed 2 bases and J 2 bases; nucleotides not matched to a gene: 3. Germline CDR1 is SEHNR and CDR2 is FQNEAQ (reference sequence). The CDR3 covers 16 residues. The CDR3 coding sequence is TGTGCCAGCAGCTTAATGGGGACAGGGGCCTACAATGAGCAGTTCTTC. It codes for CASSLMGTGAYNEQFF. Using reference TRBV7-9 and TRBJ2-1 for the parts outside the CDR3, the full variable domain is DTGVSQNPRHKITKRGQNVTFRCDPISEHNRLYWYRQTLGQGPEFLTYFQNEAQLEKSRLLSDRFSAERPKGSFSTLEIQRTEQGDSAMYLCASSLMGTGAYNEQFFGPGTRLTVL.

The J gene is TRBJ1-1, the V gene TRBV18; a weak D match, TRBD1 (5 bases). The CDR3 contains 14 residues. V was cut by 3 bases and J by 3 bases, with 11 bases left in between. CDR1 and CDR2 from the germline V gene are KGHSH and LQKENI. In DNA, the CDR3 is TGTGCCAGCTCACCCAACAGGAGGGACACTGAAGCTTTCTTT. As protein: CASSPNRRDTEAFF.

This chain links TRBV6-1 with TRBJ2-1; the match to TRBD1 covers 10 bases. Germline CDR1 reads MNHNS; CDR2 reads SASEGT. Losses at the gene ends were 1 base for V and 3 bases for J; bases not matched to a gene: 0. The CDR3 spans 15 residues. This chain's CDR3 is CASSEGTGGYNEQFF. Here the CDR3 DNA reads TGTGCCAGCAGTGAAGGGACAGGGGGCTACAATGAGCAGTTCTTC.

This clonotype has only a few counts. V usage is TRBV3-1 and J usage is TRBJ1-4; tentatively, D is TRBD1 (5 bases). The CDR3 consists of 14 residues. Per germline, CDR1 LGHDT and CDR2 YNNKEL (reference sequence). V dropped 5 bases and J dropped 2 bases, with 9 bases sitting between them. CDR3 residues: CASSAPGTNEKLFF. The CDR3 DNA follows: TGTGCCAGCAGCGCCCCAGGGACTAATGAAAAACTGTTTTTT.

Sample share makes this clonotype medium-sized. The chain is built from TRBV9 and TRBJ1-1; 9 bases match TRBD1. In germline, CDR1 is SGDLS, CDR2 YYNGEE. Trimming at V came to 2 bases and at J to 0 bases, leaving 8 bases not matched to a gene. The CDR3 covers 17 residues. This CDR3 is CASSVIAQGAMNTEAFF. CDR3 bases: TGTGCCAGCAGCGTGATAGCACAGGGGGCGATGAACACTGAAGCTTTCTTT.

The chain has TRBV29-1 and TRBJ2-7; TRBD2 agrees at 10 bases. The germline V gene encodes CDR1 SQVTM and CDR2 ANQGSEA. The ends lost 4 bases at V and 2 bases at J; junction bases unmatched: 11. The CDR3 extends over 16 amino acids. The DNA of the CDR3 is TGCAGCGTTGCGGGGGGGTCCCTAGCGGGGGCCTACGAGCAGTACTTC. It codes for CSVAGGSLAGAYEQYF.